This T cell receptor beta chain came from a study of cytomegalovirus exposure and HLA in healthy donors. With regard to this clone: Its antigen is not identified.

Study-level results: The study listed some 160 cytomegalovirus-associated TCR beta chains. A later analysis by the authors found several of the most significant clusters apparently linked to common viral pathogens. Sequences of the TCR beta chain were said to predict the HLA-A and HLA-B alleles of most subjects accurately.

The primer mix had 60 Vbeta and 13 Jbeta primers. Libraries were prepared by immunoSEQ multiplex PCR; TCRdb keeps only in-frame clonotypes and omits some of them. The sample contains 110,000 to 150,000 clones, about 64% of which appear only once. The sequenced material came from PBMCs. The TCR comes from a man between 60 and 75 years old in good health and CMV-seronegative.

CDR3 sequence (DNA): TGCAGCGTTGATAATCGCGGGTCCTCCTACGAGCAGTACTTC. Translating it yields CSVDNRGSSYEQYF. This sequence joins TRBV29-1 and TRBJ2-7, with a weak D call TRBD2 (5 bases). The V end was cut by 3 bases, the J end by 0 bases, with 12 bases between. Germline V gene lookup returns CDR1 SQVTM and CDR2 ANQGSEA. CDR3 length: 14 amino acids.